One and the same sample provided the 2 T cell receptor beta chains below, sequenced in a study of monozygotic twins with inflammatory bowel disease. TCRdb reprocessed the 5' RACE reads, keeping one entry per CDR3 protein, no DNA. Its listing shows approximately 45,000 distinct CDR3 sequences. Sequencing was carried out using blood. The receptors derive from a human donor with ulcerative colitis or Crohn's disease, or a healthy co-twin of an affected twin (not recorded which).

This chain joins TRBV5-1 and TRBJ2-3; TCRdb indicates TRBD2, and absent DNA this call remains unverified. This CDR3 has 14 residues. In germline, CDR1 is SGHRS, CDR2 YFSETQ. CDR3 sequence: CASTSGGAVDTQYF. The full variable domain, its missing parts supplied by reference TRBV5-1 and TRBJ2-3, is KAGVTQTPRYLIKTRGQQVTLSCSPISGHRSVSWYQQTPGQGLQFLFEYFSETQRNKGNFPGRFSGRQFSNSRSEMNVSTLELGDSALYLCASTSGGAVDTQYFGPGTRLTVL.

The V gene is TRBV2, the J gene TRBJ2-3; as DNA is missing, the TRBD2 call by TCRdb cannot be tested. This CDR3 has 13 amino acids. Germline V gene lookup returns CDR1 SNHLY and CDR2 FYNNEI. The CDR3 here is CASCSGVTDTQYF. The full variable domain, completed using reference TRBV2 and TRBJ2-3, is EPEVTQTPSHQVTQMGQEVILRCVPISNHLYFYWYRQILGQKVEFLVSFYNNEISEKSEIFDDQFSVERPDGSNFTLKIRSTKLEDSAMYFCASCSGVTDTQYFGPGTRLTVL.